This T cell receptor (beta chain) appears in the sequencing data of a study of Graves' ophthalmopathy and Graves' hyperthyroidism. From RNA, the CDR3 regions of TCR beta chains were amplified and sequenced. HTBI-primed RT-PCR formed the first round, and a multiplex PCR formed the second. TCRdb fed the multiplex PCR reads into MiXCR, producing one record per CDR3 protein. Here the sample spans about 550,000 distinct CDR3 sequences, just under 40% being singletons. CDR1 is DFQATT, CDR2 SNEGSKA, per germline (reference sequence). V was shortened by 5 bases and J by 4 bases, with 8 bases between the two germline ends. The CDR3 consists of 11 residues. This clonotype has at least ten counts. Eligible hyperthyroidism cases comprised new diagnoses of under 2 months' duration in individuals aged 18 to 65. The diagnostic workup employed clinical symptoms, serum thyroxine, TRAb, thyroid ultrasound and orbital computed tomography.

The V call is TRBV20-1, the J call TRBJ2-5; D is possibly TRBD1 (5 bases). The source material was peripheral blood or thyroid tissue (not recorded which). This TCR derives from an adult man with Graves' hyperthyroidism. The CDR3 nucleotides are TGCAGTGCTGACAGAGGAGAGACCCAGTACTTC. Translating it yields CSADRGETQYF.